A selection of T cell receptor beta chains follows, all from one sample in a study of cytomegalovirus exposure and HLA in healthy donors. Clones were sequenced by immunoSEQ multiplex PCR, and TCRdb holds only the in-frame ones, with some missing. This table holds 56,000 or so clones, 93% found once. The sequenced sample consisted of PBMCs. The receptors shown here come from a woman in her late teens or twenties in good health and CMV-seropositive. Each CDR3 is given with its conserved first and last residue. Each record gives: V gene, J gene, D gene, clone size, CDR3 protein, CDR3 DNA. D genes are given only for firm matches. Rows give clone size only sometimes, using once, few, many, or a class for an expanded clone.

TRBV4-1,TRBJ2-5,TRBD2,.,CASSRGGAHSKETQYF,TGCGCCAGCAGCCGCGGGGGGGCTCACTCCAAAGAGACCCAGTACTTC
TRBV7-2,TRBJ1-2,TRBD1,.,CASRATGVGDYGYTF,TGTGCCAGCCGGGCCACAGGGGTTGGGGACTATGGCTACACCTTC
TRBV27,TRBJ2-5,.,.,CASSRNGGTQYF,TGTGCCAGCAGTCGTAACGGGGGGACCCAGTACTTC
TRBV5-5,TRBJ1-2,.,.,CASSLGGGTNYGYTF,TGTGCCAGCAGCCTCGGGGGAGGGACCAACTATGGCTACACCTTC
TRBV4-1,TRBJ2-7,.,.,CASSQQFGGTFPYEQYF,TGCGCCAGCAGCCAACAATTCGGAGGGACCTTCCCCTACGAGCAGTACTTC
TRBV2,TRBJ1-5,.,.,CASRADSGGNQPQHF,TGTGCCAGCAGGGCGGACAGTGGCGGCAATCAGCCCCAGCATTTT
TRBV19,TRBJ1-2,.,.,CASKGTGRYGYTF,TGTGCCAGTAAGGGTACGGGGAGATATGGCTACACCTTC
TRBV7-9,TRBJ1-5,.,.,CASSLDGGASQPQHF,TGTGCCAGCAGCTTAGATGGGGGCGCGAGTCAGCCCCAGCATTTT
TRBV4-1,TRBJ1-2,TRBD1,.,CASRHIQGANYGYTF,TGCGCCAGCAGGCATATACAGGGGGCCAACTATGGCTACACCTTC
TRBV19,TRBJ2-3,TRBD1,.,CASSATGGLNTDTQYF,TGTGCCAGTAGCGCGACAGGGGGTCTGAACACAGATACGCAGTATTTT
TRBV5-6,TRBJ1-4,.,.,CASTIGPLGGKLFF,TGTGCCAGCACCATCGGCCCTCTCGGGGGAAAACTGTTTTTT
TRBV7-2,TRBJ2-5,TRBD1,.,CASSSDRGRETQYF,TGTGCCAGCAGCTCGGACAGGGGGCGAGAGACCCAGTACTTC
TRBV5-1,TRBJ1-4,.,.,CASSLNPGFNEKLFF,TGCGCCAGCAGCTTAAATCCGGGGTTTAATGAAAAACTGTTTTTT
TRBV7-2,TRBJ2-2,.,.,CASSLTYTGTFGELFF,TGTGCCAGCAGCCTAACCTATACCGGGACTTTCGGGGAGCTGTTTTTT
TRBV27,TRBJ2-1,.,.,CASSYRESYNEQFF,TGTGCCAGCAGTTACAGGGAATCCTACAATGAGCAGTTCTTC
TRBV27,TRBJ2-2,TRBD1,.,CASSHRAGGAWGELFF,TGTGCCAGCAGCCATCGGGCAGGGGGCGCTTGGGGGGAGCTGTTTTTT
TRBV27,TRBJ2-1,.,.,CASSSKRGYNEQFF,TGTGCCAGCAGTTCAAAACGGGGCTACAATGAGCAGTTCTTC
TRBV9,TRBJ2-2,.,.,CASSVGTVAGGELFF,TGTGCCAGCAGCGTAGGAACAGTTGCAGGCGGGGAGCTGTTTTTT
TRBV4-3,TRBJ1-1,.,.,CASSKNSGTEAFF,TGCGCCAGCAGCAAAAACAGCGGCACTGAAGCTTTCTTT
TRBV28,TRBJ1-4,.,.,CASTLRVATNEKLFF,TGTGCCAGCACCCTCCGGGTTGCAACTAATGAAAAACTGTTTTTT
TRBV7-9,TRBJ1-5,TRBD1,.,CASSWGQGNQPQHF,TGTGCCAGCAGCTGGGGACAGGGAAATCAGCCCCAGCATTTT
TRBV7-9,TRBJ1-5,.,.,CASSLRGNQPQHF,TGTGCCAGCAGCTTACGTGGCAATCAGCCCCAGCATTTT
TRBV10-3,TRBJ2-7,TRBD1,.,CAISEGQGATYEQYF,TGTGCCATCAGTGAGGGACAGGGGGCCACCTACGAGCAGTACTTC
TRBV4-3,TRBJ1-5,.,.,CASSQDRGRNQPQHF,TGCGCCAGCAGCCAAGATAGGGGCAGGAATCAGCCCCAGCATTTT
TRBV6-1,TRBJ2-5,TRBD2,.,CASSGASGGLLQETQYF,TGTGCCAGCAGTGGGGCTAGCGGGGGCCTCCTCCAGGAGACCCAGTACTTC
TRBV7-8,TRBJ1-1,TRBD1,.,CASSRNRDRARGEAFF,TGTGCCAGCAGCAGAAACCGGGACAGGGCAAGGGGTGAAGCTTTCTTT
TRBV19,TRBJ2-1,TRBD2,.,CASSAWSGNSYNEQFF,TGTGCCAGTAGTGCCTGGAGCGGGAATTCCTACAATGAGCAGTTCTTC
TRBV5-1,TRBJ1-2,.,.,CASREALGYTF,TGCGCCAGCAGGGAAGCGCTTGGCTACACCTTC
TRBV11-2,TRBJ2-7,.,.,CASSLELGAYEQYF,TGTGCCAGCAGCTTAGAGCTCGGGGCCTACGAGCAGTACTTC
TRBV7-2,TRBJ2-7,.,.,CASSLGVGATPYEQYF,TGTGCCAGCAGCTTAGGAGTGGGGGCAACCCCGTACGAGCAGTACTTC
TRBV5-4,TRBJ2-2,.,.,CASSYIGNPPRELFF,TGTGCCAGCAGCTATATCGGGAACCCACCCAGGGAGCTGTTTTTT
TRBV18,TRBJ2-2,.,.,CASSPSNTGELFF,TGTGCCAGCTCACCCTCGAACACCGGGGAGCTGTTTTTT
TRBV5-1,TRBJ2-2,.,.,CASSPGTTRNTGELFF,TGCGCCAGCAGCCCCGGGACAACCCGAAACACCGGGGAGCTGTTTTTT
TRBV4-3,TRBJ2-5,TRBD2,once,CASSQVGSRGARGETQYF,TGCGCCAGCAGCCAAGTGGGTTCGCGGGGGGCAAGGGGGGAGACCCAGTACTTC
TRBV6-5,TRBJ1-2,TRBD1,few,CASSSQGAGYGYTF,TGTGCCAGCAGTTCCCAGGGGGCAGGCTATGGCTACACCTTC
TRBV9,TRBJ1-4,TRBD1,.,CASIRQGSNEKLFF,TGTGCCAGCATCAGACAGGGGAGTAATGAAAAACTGTTTTTT
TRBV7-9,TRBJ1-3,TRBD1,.,CASSLPRTGGGNTIYF,TGTGCCAGCAGCCTCCCACGGACAGGGGGCGGAAACACCATATATTTT
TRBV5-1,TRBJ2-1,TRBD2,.,CASSLGSGGRNEQFF,TGCGCCAGCAGCTTGGGTAGCGGGGGACGCAATGAGCAGTTCTTC
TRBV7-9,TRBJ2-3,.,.,CASSLWGENTDTQYF,TGTGCCAGCAGCTTATGGGGGGAGAACACAGATACGCAGTATTTT
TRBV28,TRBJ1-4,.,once,CASTGTGSGEKLFF,TGTGCCAGCACTGGAACAGGGTCGGGCGAAAAACTGTTTTTT
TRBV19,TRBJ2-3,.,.,CASSIGLIRDTQYF,TGTGCCAGTAGTATTGGACTAATAAGAGATACGCAGTATTTT
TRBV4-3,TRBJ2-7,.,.,CASSQGGGLGTYEQYF,TGCGCCAGCAGCCAAGGTGGGGGGTTAGGGACCTACGAGCAGTACTTC
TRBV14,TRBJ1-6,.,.,CASSMGGSYNSPLHF,TGTGCCAGCAGCATGGGGGGCTCCTATAATTCACCCCTCCACTTT
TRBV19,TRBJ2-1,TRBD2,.,CASSIVGTSGGYNEQFF,TGTGCCAGTAGTATAGTGGGGACTAGCGGGGGCTACAATGAGCAGTTCTTC
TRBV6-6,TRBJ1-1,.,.,CASSYSYAGTEAFF,TGTGCCAGCAGTTACTCCTATGCGGGGACTGAAGCTTTCTTT